Presented here are 15 T cell receptor beta chains from one specimen sequenced in a study of PD-1 blockade in classical Hodgkin lymphoma. Using immunoSEQ multiplex PCR, the repertoire was profiled, and TCRdb retains in-frame clones only, with some absent. The sample has around 9,600 clones, approximately 72% seen once. Indicated time point: cycle 4 day 1 (C4D1), after five to seven weeks of nivolumab. Brentuximab vedotin exposure varied among the patients, all of whom had relapsed after autologous stem cell transplantation. Magnetic negative selection purified CD4+ T cells from thawed PBMCs. Sample: CD4+ T cells from blood, taken before the fourth cycle of nivolumab. Receptors originate from a human donor with classical Hodgkin lymphoma.

This clone was observed a handful of times. The CDR3 spells CASSILAGGYNEQFF. CDR3 DNA: TGTGCCAGCAGTATACTAGCGGGGGGGTACAATGAGCAGTTCTTC. J is TRBJ2-1 and V is TRBV6-4, with TRBD2 identical over 13 bases. J gave up 4 bases and V 5 bases, and 2 bases lay outside the gene matches. The CDR3 totals 15 residues. From germline, CDR1 is MRHNA and CDR2 SNTAGT.

This chain links TRBV7-2 with TRBJ1-2, with TRBD1 as a possible D gene (6 bases). This CDR3 has 15 residues. Between the trimmed V and J ends, which lost 5 bases and 4 bases, there was a span of 17 bases. Germline loops: CDR1 SGHTA, CDR2 FQGNSA. In DNA form, the CDR3 reads TGTGCCAGCAGCCGCGAGGGGGTCGGAAGCTATGGCTACACCTTC. Amino acids: CASSREGVGSYGYTF. Complete variable domain (other parts from reference TRBV7-2 and TRBJ1-2): GAGVSQSPSNKVTEKGKDVELRCDPISGHTALYWYRQSLGQGLEFLIYFQGNSAPDKSGLPSDRFSAERTGGSVSTLTIQRTQQEDSAVYLCASSREGVGSYGYTFGSGTRLTVV.

This clone has just a few counts. This rearrangement joins TRBV10-3 to TRBJ2-3, with D possibly matching TRBD1 (6 bases). The germline CDR1 and CDR2 sequences are ENHRY and SYGVKD. This CDR3 is 14 amino acids long. Trimming stripped 5 bases from V and 6 bases from J, with 15 bases between. The CDR3 DNA reads TGTGCCATCAGTTCCCAGGGGCGTAAGGATACGCAGTATTTT. Encoded protein: CAISSQGRKDTQYF.

The chain carries TRBV28 and TRBJ2-7, with 8 bases lining up with TRBD2. The CDR3 sequence is 14 residues long. Germline V CDR1 and CDR2: MDHEN, SYDVKM. CDR3 coding DNA: TGTGCCAGCAGTCCTGGTATTCAAGGACTAGCTTGGCACGTC. It translates to CASSPGIQGLAWHV.

The gene calls are TRBV6-6 and TRBJ2-7, with TRBD1 matching over 12 bases. The V segment lost 4 bases and the J segment 10 bases; nucleotides outside the gene matches: 5. The CDR3 consists of 13 residues. Germline V gene sequence: CDR1 MNHNY, CDR2 SVGAGI (reference sequence). The CDR3 reads CASSSTGTGGQYV. The CDR3 DNA follows: TGTGCCAGCAGTTCGACCGGGACAGGGGGCCAGTACGTC.

V is TRBV5-8 and J is TRBJ2-3; D unclear. CDR1 SGHTS and CDR2 YDEGEE come from the germline V gene. Trimming took off 4 bases at V and 2 bases at J, with 17 bases between the two ends. The CDR3 runs to 16 residues. The DNA for the CDR3 is TGTGCCAGCAGCCGGGCGTGGGGTGGAAACACAGATACGCAGTATTTT. Protein sequence: CASSRAWGGNTDTQYF.

The V gene is TRBV2, the J gene TRBJ2-7, with D perhaps TRBD2 (6 bases). Trimming pared 4 bases from V and 3 bases from J, leaving 13 bases between. CDR1 and CDR2 (germline): SNHLY, FYNNEI. The CDR3 is 14 residues long. CDR3 in DNA: TGTGCCAGCAGTGTGGGAGGAACAATCTACGAGCAGTACGTC. Residues: CASSVGGTIYEQYV.

The rearrangement uses TRBV13 and TRBJ2-3; 9 bases align to TRBD2. Looked up from germline, CDR1 is PRHDT and CDR2 is FYEKMQ (reference sequence). The CDR3 is 16 amino acids. V shed 3 bases, J shed 3 bases, and the junction held 7 bases outside the gene matches. CDR3: CASSLRAGGQTDTQYF. CDR3 sequence (DNA): TGTGCCAGCAGCTTGAGGGCGGGGGGGCAAACAGATACGCAGTATTTT.

The chain couples TRBV25-1 to TRBJ2-2; D not certain. The CDR3 spans 13 residues. V was cut by 6 bases and J by 5 bases, with 10 bases left in between. The germline V gene encodes CDR1 MGHDK and CDR2 SYGVNS. The CDR3 loop is CASRDRLTGELFF. In DNA form, the CDR3 reads TGTGCCAGCAGGGACCGTTTAACCGGGGAGCTGTTTTTT. Full variable domain (remainder filled in from reference TRBV25-1 and TRBJ2-2): EADIYQTPRYLVIGTGKKITLECSQTMGHDKMYWYQQDPGMELHLIHYSYGVNSTEKGDLSSESTVSRIRTEHFPLTLESARPSHTSQYLCASRDRLTGELFFGEGSRLTVL.

The gene calls are TRBV28 and TRBJ2-6; a possible D gene is TRBD1 (6 bases). Trimming removed 5 bases from V and 4 bases from J, with 12 bases in between. CDR1 is MDHEN, CDR2 SYDVKM, per germline. There are 15 residues in the CDR3. The DNA for the CDR3 is TGTGCCAGCAGTCTCACAGGGACCGGGGCCAACGTCCTGACTTTC. Its translation is CASSLTGTGANVLTF.

The V call is TRBV18, the J call TRBJ2-1; no definite D call. The CDR3 consists of 16 residues. Germline CDR1 is KGHSH and CDR2 is LQKENI. V dropped 3 bases and J dropped 5 bases, with 17 bases sitting between them. CDR3 sequence: CASSPETSRINNEQFF. CDR3 coding DNA: TGTGCCAGCTCACCTGAGACATCTAGGATCAACAATGAGCAGTTCTTC.

V usage is TRBV15 and J usage is TRBJ2-2, with a tentative D call TRBD2 (6 bases). Germline values: CDR1 LNHNV, CDR2 YYDKDF (reference sequence). The CDR3 contains 16 residues. Trimming left V 3 bases short and J 0 bases short, with 11 bases between. CDR3 sequence reads: CATSRGDSTNTGELFF. Here the CDR3 DNA reads TGTGCCACCAGCAGGGGGGACTCCACGAACACCGGGGAGCTGTTTTTT. The whole variable domain, remainder taken from reference TRBV15 and TRBJ2-2, is DAMVIQNPRYQVTQFGKPVTLSCSQTLNHNVMYWYQQKSSQAPKLLFHYYDKDFNNEADTPDNFQSRRPNTSFCFLDIRSPGLGDTAMYLCATSRGDSTNTGELFFGEGSRLTVL.

The gene calls are TRBV19 and TRBJ1-1; the D gene is possibly TRBD1 (5 bases). V was trimmed by 4 bases and J by 8 bases, leaving 11 bases between them. Germline CDR1 LNHDA, CDR2 SQIVND (reference sequence). This CDR3 has 12 amino acids. Written as DNA, the CDR3 is TGTGCCAGTAGTACTCACCCAGGGGAAGCTTTCTTT. Residues: CASSTHPGEAFF. Using reference TRBV19 and TRBJ1-1 for the parts outside the CDR3, the full variable domain is DGGITQSPKYLFRKEGQNVTLSCEQNLNHDAMYWYRQDPGQGLRLIYYSQIVNDFQKGDIAEGYSVSREKKESFPLTVTSAQKNPTAFYLCASSTHPGEAFFGQGTRLTVV.

This chain's CDR3 is CASSRTDATNEKLFF. CDR3 coding DNA: TGTGCCAGCAGTCGGACGGATGCAACTAATGAAAAACTGTTTTTT. The chain carries TRBV6-5 and TRBJ1-4; D gene uncertain. Germline-derived CDR1 and CDR2 are MNHEY and SVGAGI. Between the trimmed V and J ends, which lost 5 bases and 0 bases, there was a span of 10 bases. The length of the CDR3 is 15 residues.

The sample holds a few counts of this clone. The CDR3 sequence: CSVVRNSYNEQFF. CDR3 sequence (DNA): TGCAGCGTTGTAAGAAACTCCTACAATGAGCAGTTCTTC. This chain connects TRBV29-1 to TRBJ2-1, with D uncertain. Between the trimmed V and J ends, which lost 4 bases and 0 bases, there was a span of 7 bases. Germline V gene lookup returns CDR1 SQVTM and CDR2 ANQGSEA. The CDR3 is 13 amino acids.